This TCR beta chain was profiled in a study of shared clonotypes between healthy human individuals. Under the authors' procedure: Filtering of immunoSEQ junctional sequences could not match full-length read filtering. TCRdb keeps only in-frame clones here, not all; method: immunoSEQ multiplex PCR. The V and J calls and clone size come from that table; D and trimming were worked out from the DNA. The table shows roughly 770,000 clones, with about 96% occurring only once. Germline CDR1 is MGHRA and CDR2 is YSYEKL. CDR3 length: 15 residues. V shed 1 base and J 2 bases; nucleotides not matched to a gene: 5. Of note for this clone: Its antigen remains unidentified.

CD8 cells regarded as naive lacked CD45RO, were positively chosen for CCR7, and omitted terminally differentiated effector memory CD45RA+ cells. Study-wide findings and caveats: Sequencing depth was predicted to influence how clonotypes are shared among donors.

The receptor was isolated from a man aged 25 to 40 in good health. The sample taken for sequencing was naive CD8+ T cells sorted from blood. This chain connects TRBV4-1 to TRBJ2-7; 7 bases agree with TRBD2. The CDR3 spells CASSQGETSTYEQYF. Written as DNA, the CDR3 is TGCGCCAGCAGCCAAGGGGAGACTAGCACCTACGAGCAGTACTTC.